This T cell receptor beta chain was obtained from a study of blood T cell repertoires in COVID-19. V gave up 4 bases and J gave up 6 bases, with 12 bases separating them. This CDR3 contains 14 residues. CDR1 is KGHSH, CDR2 LQKENI, per germline. Data came from immunoSEQ multiplex PCR; TCRdb stores just in-frame clones and leaves some out. Here the sample spans under 150,000 clones, roughly 80% being singletons. The rearrangement uses TRBV18 and TRBJ1-4; no clear D. The clonotype originates from a man in his fifties or sixties with acute or convalescent COVID-19. The sample comprised peripheral blood. CDR3 nucleotides: TGTGCCAGCTCACTGTTTACTGTTTATGAAAAACTGTTTTTT. Amino acid sequence: CASSLFTVYEKLFF.